This entry concerns a single T cell receptor (beta chain). This clone has just a few counts. Which antigen it targets is not known. The record has no base qualities; no much larger clone is one base away. The data originate from a study of blood T cell repertoires in COVID-19 (dated by TCRdb to the early 2020s). Background on the whole study: The collaborator samples originated in the United States, Italy and Spain and spanned the acute and convalescent phases of COVID-19. The material from the prospective study consisted of cDNA or gDNA derived from T cells, B-cell-depleted T cells, or PBMCs. Deeply sampled blood TCRbeta repertoires from subjects exposed to, actively infected with, or recovered from COVID-19 were included in the dataset. A freely available public database, intended as a resource for researchers studying the immune response to SARS-CoV-2, is where the repertoires were released. The samples were drawn from the first 160 participants of the ongoing ImmuneRACE study and from 950 to 1,500 subjects provided by 6 global collaborators. A de-identified subject ID, COVID-19 status, age in years and sex were almost always included in the sample metadata. HLA class I and class II types, where available, came from metadata supplied by the sample provider rather than from assay-based typing. General study outcomes and caveats: The quantity of clinical and demographic metadata differed by source and by participant and was supplied without curation.

The germline V gene yields SNHLY for CDR1 and FYNNEI for CDR2. V is cut by 7 bases and J by 3 bases, and the space between the germline ends is 11 bases. The CDR3 holds 13 amino acids from the cysteine to the phenylalanine. Only CDR3 DNA remains: 39 bases, in frame from the first base. TCRbeta CDR3 regions were amplified from genomic DNA by means of the immunoSEQ Assay, a bias-controlled multiplex PCR. The original pipeline was this. Nucleated cell counts per sample were estimated from amplification of reference gene primers within the assay. Sequence reads were collapsed and filtered to measure the absolute abundance of every unique TCRbeta CDR3 rearrangement. For each sample, productive Simpson clonality was calculated as the square root of Simpson's diversity index across productive rearrangements. This immuneACCESS table, as held by TCRdb, lists in-frame sequences with V and J called but not all clones. Of the missing ones, under half trace to an unresolved V gene in checked studies; the others have no known cause. V and J calls plus clone size are reproduced from that table; the DNA served to infer D and trimming. Present in this sample are approximately 210,000 clones, about 77% of which were seen just once. The ten largest clones capture roughly a sixth of the sample.

Participants in the prospective study were enrolled through a virtual design, were aged about 18 to 100 years, and lived in 24 United States geographic areas. In the prospective study, cohorts were assigned on the basis of participant-reported clinical history obtained from a screening survey and a study questionnaire. Mobile phlebotomists in the prospective study collected whole blood, serum and a nasopharyngeal or oropharyngeal swab from every participant. Additional blood draws and questionnaires over an approximately 2-month period could optionally be provided by prospective study participants. Before DNA extraction, blood samples from the prospective study were shipped at room temperature or frozen.

The chain is made from TRBV2 and TRBJ2-3; TRBD2 is perhaps the D gene, given 6 matching bases. The receptor comes from a woman in her fifties or sixties with acute COVID-19. Sequenced input: PBMCs or T cells enriched from blood (not recorded which). The nucleotide sequence is TGTGCCAGCATCCGGGACTTAACAGATACGCAGTATTTT. This gives the protein CASIRDLTDTQYF.